Only a few counts were recorded for the clone carrying this TCR beta chain. Antigen: not known. Time point in this sample: cycle 4 day 1 (C4D1), after 5 to 7 weeks of nivolumab. Relapse was seen in all patients after autologous stem cell transplantation, and brentuximab vedotin exposure was variable. Using immunoSEQ multiplex PCR, the repertoire was profiled, and TCRdb retains in-frame clones only, with some absent. This table has about 85,000 clones, less than 95% appearing once. The CDR3 is 14 amino acids. Between the trimmed V and J ends, which lost 7 bases and 6 bases, there was a span of 16 bases. Germline lookup yields CDR1 MDHEN and CDR2 SYDVKM. The data originate from a study of PD-1 blockade in classical Hodgkin lymphoma. Study context: Nivolumab was given intravenously to patients at 3 mg/kg every 2 weeks.

Notes on the study in general: Lower baseline TCR diversity marked trial partial responders and progressors. Possibly reflecting disease activity or prior therapy, repertoire differences have causes that remain undefined. As was reported, newly diagnosed patients showed lower baseline TCR diversity than healthy donors did.

Sequences were derived from peripheral blood mononuclear cells (PBMCs), sampled before the fourth cycle of nivolumab. The gene calls are TRBV28 and TRBJ1-5; no definite D call. The receptor was derived from a human donor with classical Hodgkin lymphoma. CDR3: CASTPILRSQPQHF. DNA for the CDR3: TGTGCCAGCACCCCCATTCTGAGGAGTCAGCCCCAGCATTTT.